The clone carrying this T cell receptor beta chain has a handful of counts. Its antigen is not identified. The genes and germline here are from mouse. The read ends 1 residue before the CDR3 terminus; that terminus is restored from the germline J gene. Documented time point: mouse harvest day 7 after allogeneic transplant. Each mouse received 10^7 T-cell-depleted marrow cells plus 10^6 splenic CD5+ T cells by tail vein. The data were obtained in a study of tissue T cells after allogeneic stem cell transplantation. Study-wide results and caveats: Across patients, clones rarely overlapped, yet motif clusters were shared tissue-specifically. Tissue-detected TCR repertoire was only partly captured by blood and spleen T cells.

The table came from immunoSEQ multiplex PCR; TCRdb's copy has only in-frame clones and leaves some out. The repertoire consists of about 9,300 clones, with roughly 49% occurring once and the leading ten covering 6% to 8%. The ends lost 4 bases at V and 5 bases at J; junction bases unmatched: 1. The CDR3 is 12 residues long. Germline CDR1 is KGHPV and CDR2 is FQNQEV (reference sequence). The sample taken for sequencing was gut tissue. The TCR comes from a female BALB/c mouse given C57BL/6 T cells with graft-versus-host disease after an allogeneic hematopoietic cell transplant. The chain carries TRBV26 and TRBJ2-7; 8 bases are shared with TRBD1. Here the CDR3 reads CASSPDRDEQYF. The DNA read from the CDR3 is TGTGCCAGCAGTCCGGACAGGGATGAACAGTAC.